This TCR beta chain derives from a study of beta chain features in type 1 diabetes. Whole-study results and caveats: In all four CD4+ subsets, TCRB CDR3 length was significantly, moderately reduced in type 1 diabetes.

About this clone itself: The target antigen is unknown.

Reverse transcription of all isolated RNA meant that expressed TCRB transcripts were sequenced. The average read count of naive, central memory and regulatory T cell samples was around 3.8 million. Profiling relied on immunoSEQ multiplex PCR, and the TCRdb table lists in-frame clones only, not all of them. This sample has roughly 100,000 clones; over 25% occur once, and the top ten carry 0.53%. This CDR3 has 16 residues. Trimming took 2 bases from V and 0 from J, leaving 13 bases between them. Germline V gene lookup returns CDR1 MNHEY and CDR2 SMNVEV (reference sequence). Source material: central memory CD4+ T cells from blood. The sequence derives from a woman under 30 with type 1 diabetes. The genes are TRBV27 and TRBJ1-1; D call uncertain. CDR3 DNA: TGTGCCAGCAGTTTAGGAGGGAGCCACTTGAACACTGAAGCTTTCTTT. Protein sequence: CASSLGGSHLNTEAFF.